One sample yielded the 17 T cell receptor beta chains listed below, sequenced in a study of T cell repertoires in cytomegalovirus infection. No antigens are known for them. TCRdb re-called the reads with MiXCR, one entry per CDR3 protein. The sample shows approximately 990,000 distinct CDR3 sequences, roughly 30% of them seen only once. The sequencing here drew on cultured CD8+ T cells from PBMCs, taken from culture after CMV antigen stimulation. These receptors originate from a human donor in good health (CMV status not recorded). Some clones in this sample may be carry-over from other donors' samples.

This clonotype was seen repeatedly, ten times or more. The rearrangement links TRBV7-2 to TRBJ1-4, with a possible D match to TRBD1 (5 bases). This CDR3 has 16 residues. In germline, CDR1 is SGHTA, CDR2 FQGNSA. The ends were cut back, 1 base at V and 3 bases at J, with 12 bases in the middle. The CDR3 loop reads CASSLGTLSPNEKLFF. In nucleotides, the CDR3 is TGTGCCAGCAGCTTAGGGACACTATCACCTAATGAAAAACTGTTTTTT. Using reference TRBV7-2 and TRBJ1-4 for the parts outside the CDR3, the full variable domain is GAGVSQSPSNKVTEKGKDVELRCDPISGHTALYWYRQSLGQGLEFLIYFQGNSAPDKSGLPSDRFSAERTGGSVSTLTIQRTQQEDSAVYLCASSLGTLSPNEKLFFGSGTQLSVL.

This CDR3 is CASSSQGAANEKLFF. As DNA, the CDR3 is TGTGCCAGCAGTTCCCAGGGGGCGGCTAATGAAAAACTGTTTTTT. The chain carries TRBV27 and TRBJ1-4; 8 nucleotides match TRBD1. Germline CDR1 MNHEY, CDR2 SMNVEV (reference sequence). Losses at the gene ends were 4 bases for V and 3 bases for J; bases not matched to a gene: 4. The CDR3 length is 15 residues.

This chain links TRBV24-1 with TRBJ2-1, with D possibly called TRBD1 or TRBD2 (8 bases each). This CDR3 contains 17 residues. V shed 4 bases and J shed 3 bases, with 18 bases lying between them. Per germline, CDR1 KGHDR and CDR2 SFDVKD. The CDR3 nucleotides are TGTGCCACCAGTGACAGGGGGCTGGCGGGGGGCTACAATGAGCAGTTCTTC. It specifies CATSDRGLAGGYNEQFF.

This clonotype was seen more than once but under ten times. The CDR3 DNA reads as TGTGCCATCGGGACAGCGAACCAAGAGACCCAGTACTTC. Its translation: CAIGTANQETQYF. This chain links TRBV24-1 with TRBJ2-5; TRBD1 aligns across 7 bases. V lost 11 bases, J lost 0 bases, and 5 bases stayed unmatched. CDR3 size: 13 residues. Germline-derived CDR1 and CDR2 are KGHDR and SFDVKD.

This clonotype came up a few times. The chain uses TRBV4-1 and TRBJ1-1; D is unclear. This CDR3 contains 15 residues. Germline V gives CDR1 MGHRA, CDR2 YSYEKL. V lost 1 base to trimming and J lost 3 bases, with 12 bases between them. The CDR3 nucleotides read TGCGCCAGCAGCCAAGTCCAGAGGGTTTACACTGAAGCTTTCTTT. The encoded protein is CASSQVQRVYTEAFF.

This clonotype was counted only a few times. This rearrangement joins TRBV6-5 to TRBJ2-1; D not certain. The CDR3 consists of 17 residues. In germline, CDR1 is MNHEY, CDR2 SVGAGI. V was clipped by 0 bases and J by 6 bases, with 18 bases between them. The CDR3 region has the DNA TGTGCCAGCAGTTACTCGGGTTCGGCACAAATTGCCAATGAGCAGTTCTTC. This sequence encodes CASSYSGSAQIANEQFF.

CDR3 in amino acids: CASSRERGRNSPLHF. CDR3 coding DNA: TGTGCCAGCAGTCGTGAGAGGGGGCGGAATTCACCCCTCCACTTT. This chain connects TRBV14 to TRBJ1-6; 7 positions match TRBD1. This CDR3 region has 15 residues. V trimming: 6 bases; J trimming: 7 bases; junction bases outside the gene matches: 9. Germline V gene lookup returns CDR1 SGHDN and CDR2 FVKESK.

This clonotype occurred many times. The rearrangement joins TRBV7-2 to TRBJ2-7; 7 bases are shared with TRBD2. Trimming removed 0 bases from V and 1 base from J; junction bases left unmatched: 3. This CDR3 is built from 15 residues. The germline CDR1 and CDR2 sequences are SGHTA and FQGNSA. Here the CDR3 reads CASSLAGGGSYEQYF. DNA for the CDR3: TGTGCCAGCAGCTTAGCGGGGGGGGGTTCCTACGAGCAGTACTTC.

The V and J genes are TRBV2 and TRBJ2-5, with D possibly being TRBD2 (5 bases). CDR3 length: 13 amino acids. V lost 2 bases to trimming and J lost 2 bases, with 6 bases between them. The germline gives CDR1 SNHLY, CDR2 FYNNEI. The CDR3 sequence: CASSERGQETQYF. The CDR3 DNA reads TGTGCCAGCAGTGAACGGGGACAAGAGACCCAGTACTTC.

This sequence joins TRBV19 and TRBJ1-1; no definite D call. The CDR3 is 12 residues long. The V gene lost 6 bases and the J gene lost 5 bases, with 10 bases spanning the gap. Per the germline V gene, CDR1 is LNHDA and CDR2 is SQIVND (reference sequence). CDR3 nucleotides: TGTGCCAGTAGGCGGGAGAGGACTGAAGCTTTCTTT. Amino acid sequence: CASRRERTEAFF.

In this sample, this clonotype turned up a few times. The genes are TRBV7-9 and TRBJ1-1; 8 bases line up with TRBD1. The trim removed 1 base at V and 4 bases at J, leaving 2 bases unmatched. The CDR3 is 14 residues long. Germline V lookup: CDR1 SEHNR, CDR2 FQNEAQ (reference sequence). In DNA, the CDR3 is TGTGCCAGCAGCTTAGTGGACAGGGCCACTGAAGCTTTCTTT. Translated: CASSLVDRATEAFF.

The chain has TRBV29-1 and TRBJ1-2; possibly TRBD1 for D (6 bases). This CDR3 contains 15 residues. V was cut by 7 bases and J by 0 bases, with 18 bases left in between. Germline CDR1 and CDR2: SQVTM and ANQGSEA. CDR3: CSGTEGGSANYGYTF. The CDR3 DNA is TGCAGCGGAACAGAAGGGGGATCCGCTAACTATGGCTACACCTTC.

This clonotype was counted only a few times. The genes are TRBV20-1 and TRBJ2-2, with 7 bases fitting TRBD1. J was trimmed by 3 bases and V by 1 base; bases with no gene match: 2. Per the germline V gene, CDR1 is DFQATT and CDR2 is SNEGSKA (reference sequence). CDR3 size: 14 residues. CDR3 DNA: TGCAGTGCTAGAGGGCAGGGGGACACCGGGGAGCTGTTTTTT. Encoded protein: CSARGQGDTGELFF.

A few counts support this clonotype. The chain carries TRBV15 and TRBJ2-3; D perhaps matches TRBD2 (6 bases). Trimming cost V 0 bases and J 4 bases, with 14 bases left between them. The CDR3 covers 16 residues. CDR1 is LNHNV, CDR2 YYDKDF, per germline (reference sequence). CDR3 in DNA: TGTGCCACCAGCAGAGATCTGGCGGGGATTGCAGATACGCAGTATTTT. Residues: CATSRDLAGIADTQYF.

V usage is TRBV4-1 and J usage is TRBJ2-3, with TRBD2 matching over 7 bases. Germline V gives CDR1 MGHRA, CDR2 YSYEKL. The V segment lost 8 bases and the J segment 0 bases; nucleotides outside the gene matches: 8. This CDR3 is 15 amino acids long. As DNA, the CDR3 is TGCGCCAGCTCGAATCTAGCGGCTAGCACAGATACGCAGTATTTT. This translates into CASSNLAASTDTQYF.

Many counts were recorded for this clonotype. The rearrangement links TRBV7-2 to TRBJ2-3; 7 nucleotides line up with TRBD2. The V gene end was trimmed by 1 base and the J gene end by 3 bases; junction bases not matched to a gene: 16. The CDR3 has 19 residues. CDR1 is SGHTA and CDR2 is FQGNSA in the germline V gene. As DNA, the CDR3 is TGTGCCAGCAGCTTAGGACTAGCCAAGAGTCCCGATCCAACAGATACGCAGTATTTT. This gives the protein CASSLGLAKSPDPTDTQYF.

This clonotype was counted only a few times. V gene TRBV15 combines with J gene TRBJ2-5; 7 nucleotides align to TRBD1. CDR1 and CDR2 from the germline V gene are LNHNV and YYDKDF (reference sequence). V lost 3 bases to trimming and J lost 5 bases; unmatched junction nucleotides: 9. The CDR3 consists of 15 residues. The CDR3 region has the DNA TGTGCCACCAGCAGTGTAGGGGACAGAGGGGAGACCCAGTACTTC. This encodes CATSSVGDRGETQYF. Variable domain in full (rest from reference TRBV15 and TRBJ2-5): DAMVIQNPRYQVTQFGKPVTLSCSQTLNHNVMYWYQQKSSQAPKLLFHYYDKDFNNEADTPDNFQSRRPNTSFCFLDIRSPGLGDTAMYLCATSSVGDRGETQYFGPGTRLLVL.